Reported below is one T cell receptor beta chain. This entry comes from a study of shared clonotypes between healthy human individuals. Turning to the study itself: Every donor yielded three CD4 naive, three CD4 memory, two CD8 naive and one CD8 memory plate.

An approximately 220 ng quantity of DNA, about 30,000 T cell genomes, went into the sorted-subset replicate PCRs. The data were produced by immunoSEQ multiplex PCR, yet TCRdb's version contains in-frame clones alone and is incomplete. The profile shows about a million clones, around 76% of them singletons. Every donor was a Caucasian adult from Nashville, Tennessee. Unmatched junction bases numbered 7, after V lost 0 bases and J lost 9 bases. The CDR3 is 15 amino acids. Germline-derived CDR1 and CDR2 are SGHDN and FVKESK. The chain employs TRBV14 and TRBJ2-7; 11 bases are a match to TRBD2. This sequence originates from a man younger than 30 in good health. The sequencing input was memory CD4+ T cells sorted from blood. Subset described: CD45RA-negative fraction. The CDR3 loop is CASSQERTSGRWQYF. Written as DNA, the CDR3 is TGTGCCAGCAGCCAAGAACGTACTAGCGGGAGATGGCAGTACTTC.